Below, 7 T cell receptor beta chains from the same sample are listed, as sequenced in a study of blood T cell repertoires in COVID-19 (TCRdb year 2020). The library was produced with the immunoSEQ multiplex PCR assay. TCRdb stores this immuneACCESS table with in-frame sequences only. Part of the clones is absent; in the studies checked, under half of the shortfall reflects unresolved V genes, and no reason is known for the rest. This sample comprises 290,000 or so clones, around 90% of them detected only once. The top ten hold around 1.1% of the sample. Sequencing used PBMCs or T cells enriched from blood (not recorded which). These TCRs come from a woman aged 30 to 39 who had recovered from COVID-19.

The V and J genes are TRBV7-2 and TRBJ2-4; TRBD2 matches at 10 bases. This CDR3 is 18 amino acids long. In germline, CDR1 is SGHTA, CDR2 FQGNSA. Trimming at V came to 1 base and at J to 7 bases, leaving 13 bases not matched to a gene. CDR3 amino acids: CASSLGGGLAGVENIQYF. CDR3 DNA sequence: TGTGCCAGCAGCTTAGGGGGAGGGCTAGCGGGAGTGGAGAACATTCAGTACTTC.

The rearrangement joins TRBV28 to TRBJ2-2, with unresolved D. Looked up from germline, CDR1 is MDHEN and CDR2 is SYDVKM. This CDR3 has 17 amino acids. Trimming took 6 bases from V and 1 from J, leaving 18 bases between them. CDR3 sequence (DNA): TGTGCCAGCAGATCTAACAGTGGGCTCCTGAACACCGGGGAGCTGTTTTTT. Amino acids: CASRSNSGLLNTGELFF.

The chain joins TRBV2 to TRBJ2-7, with TRBD1 matching 8 bases. The CDR3 is made up of 14 amino acids. Germline CDR1 and CDR2: SNHLY and FYNNEI. The J segment lost 3 bases and the V segment lost 5 bases, leaving 6 bases of the junction unmatched. The CDR3 region is CASSRTGFDYEQYF. Written as DNA, the CDR3 is TGTGCCAGCAGTCGGACAGGGTTTGACTACGAGCAGTACTTC.

This chain uses TRBV7-6 with TRBJ2-1; D unresolved. The CDR3 runs to 12 residues. Germline CDR1 and CDR2: SGHVS and FNYEAQ. Trimming removed 5 bases from V and 8 bases from J, with 10 bases in between. The CDR3 region is CASSLGTDEQFF. The CDR3 DNA is TGTGCCAGCAGCCTCGGCACAGATGAGCAGTTCTTC.

The chain links TRBV28 to TRBJ2-7; D possibly corresponds to TRBD1 (6 bases). Germline assignment: CDR1 MDHEN and CDR2 SYDVKM. Trimming removed 0 bases from V and 3 bases from J, with 15 bases in between. CDR3 length: 16 residues. The DNA of the CDR3 is TGTGCCAGCAGTTTATGGGACAGATTTTCTGTCTACGAGCAGTACTTC. Its translation is CASSLWDRFSVYEQYF. Together with reference TRBV28 and TRBJ2-7, the CDR3 gives the full variable domain: DVKVTQSSRYLVKRTGEKVFLECVQDMDHENMFWYRQDPGLGLRLIYFSYDVKMKEKGDIPEGYSVSREKKERFSLILESASTNQTSMYLCASSLWDRFSVYEQYFGPGTRLTVT.

The V call is TRBV30, the J call TRBJ2-5, with D possibly being TRBD1 (5 bases). CDR3 length: 15 amino acids. Germline CDR1 and CDR2: GTSNPN and SVGIG (reference sequence). Trimming removed 2 bases from V and 1 base from J, with 14 bases in between. CDR3 sequence: CAWSHTRGAQETQYF. CDR3 DNA sequence: TGTGCCTGGAGTCACACAAGGGGCGCCCAAGAGACCCAGTACTTC. The full variable domain, its missing parts supplied by reference TRBV30 and TRBJ2-5, is SQTIHQWPATLVQPVGSPLSLECTVEGTSNPNLYWYRQAAGRGLQLLFYSVGIGQISSEVPQNLSASRPQDRQFILSSKKLLLSDSGFYLCAWSHTRGAQETQYFGPGTRLLVL.

The rearrangement uses TRBV6-5 and TRBJ1-3; tentative D call: TRBD1 (5 bases). This CDR3 has 15 amino acids. Germline assignment: CDR1 MNHEY and CDR2 SVGAGI. Deletions cut 5 bases from V and 2 bases from J, with 13 bases between. For the CDR3, the DNA is TGTGCCAGCAGTACCATGGACAAACCTGGAAACACCATATATTTT. Protein: CASSTMDKPGNTIYF.